These T cell receptor beta chains were read from a single sample in a study of cytomegalovirus exposure and HLA in healthy donors. Sequencing was performed with immunoSEQ multiplex PCR; in TCRdb, only in-frame clones are kept and a portion is missing. Of fewer than 150,000 clones listed, roughly three quarters were seen once; the top ten hold almost 4%. Sequenced: PBMCs. Receptor source: a man between 18 and 35 years old in good health and CMV-seronegative. Both conserved end residues are trimmed from each CDR3.

V: TRBV7-2; CDR3: ASTPGRGLYNEQF
V: TRBV7-3; CDR3: ASSLNSNYGYT
V: TRBV28; CDR3: ASRSGTRAVHKNIQY
V: TRBV28; CDR3: ASSPGTSGRAYQF
V: TRBV19; CDR3: ASSIAGHSFPSSYNEQF
V: TRBV2; CDR3: ASGQGAQNTEAF
V: TRBV6-6; CDR3: ASSYYSDSYEQY
V: TRBV19; CDR3: ASSPRSLQETQY
V: TRBV29-1; CDR3: SGGDGELF
V: TRBV19; CDR3: ASSIGGGLAGGPSDTQY
V: TRBV10-1; CDR3: ASSDPGEGIVSGNTIY
V: TRBV19; CDR3: ASKEGRIAGNQPQH
V: TRBV2; CDR3: ASPDSRPIQETQY
V: TRBV28; CDR3: ASSFWAGGSITSETQY
V: TRBV11-2; CDR3: ASSPDRGSPIY
V: TRBV13; CDR3: ASSSGGTGVAPSYEQY
V: TRBV9; CDR3: ASSVGGGFYGYT
V: TRBV2; CDR3: ASRPGQGHNEQF
V: TRBV4-2; CDR3: ASSQDPRGEGAREQY
V: TRBV4-1; CDR3: ASSSPGGWT
V: TRBV5-6; CDR3: ASSLVDGLDSYNERF
V: TRBV5-1; CDR3: ASRYDSGGTTYEQY
V: TRBV6-6; CDR3: ASSSYRGENTEAF
V: TRBV4-2; CDR3: ASSQDIDRGLGGQPQH